This TCR beta chain is drawn from a study of blood T cell repertoires in COVID-19. Across the whole study: Acute and convalescent COVID-19 samples came from the United States, Italy and Spain. T cells, B-cell-depleted T cells, or PBMCs provided the cDNA or gDNA that served as material.

CDR3 length: 17 amino acids. V was cut by 3 bases and J by 5 bases, with 22 bases left in between. Germline-derived CDR1 and CDR2 are SGHRS and YFSETQ. Per the original data handling: Reference gene primer amplification gave estimated nucleated cell counts. Clones were sequenced by immunoSEQ multiplex PCR, and TCRdb holds only the in-frame ones, with some missing. V and J calls and clone size are copied from that table; D and trimming were computed from the DNA. The sample carries fewer than 300,000 clones, roughly 85% recorded once. The chain is built from TRBV5-1 and TRBJ2-3; D is unclear. The sequenced sample consisted of peripheral blood. This TCR was sampled from a man aged 45-60 years with active or convalescent COVID-19. CDR3 protein: CASSSEPTSALRDTQYF. CDR3 DNA sequence: TGCGCCAGCAGCTCCGAACCGACTTCCGCACTGAGAGATACGCAGTATTTT.